The clone carrying this TCR beta chain has just a few counts. Its antigen is as yet unknown. Each TCR beta library was made by quantitative 5'-RACE that incorporated molecular barcodes. TCRdb itself ran the 5' RACE reads through MiXCR, one entry per CDR3 protein. The sample contains over 700,000 distinct CDR3 sequences, roughly 19% of which appear only once. The length of the CDR3 is 14 residues. Germline V CDR1 and CDR2: SQVTM, ANQGSEA. V was pared by 1 base and J by 4 bases, with 11 bases between. This sample is drawn from a study of CD8 T cells in ankylosing spondylitis. Overall study findings and caveats: A motif of 7 or 8 highly homologous TCR beta variants was seen as apparently characteristic of ankylosing spondylitis blood. Prior work had noted some motif variants in reactive arthritis blood and synovial fluid. Disease-linked clones, CD8+, were relatively rare in peripheral blood.

The sequenced material came from blood, either unsorted or a sorted T cell fraction (not recorded which). This receptor was obtained from a male donor with ankylosing spondylitis. This chain uses TRBV29-1 with TRBJ2-1; D is unresolved. The CDR3 here is CSVEAATIYNEQFF. In nucleotides, the CDR3 is TGCAGCGTTGAAGCTGCGACCATTTACAATGAGCAGTTCTTC.